This T cell receptor beta chain was observed in a study of cytomegalovirus exposure and HLA in healthy donors. Findings and limits, study-wide: Cytomegalovirus association was assigned to more than 150 TCR beta chains.

CDR1 is SNHLY, CDR2 FYNNEI, per germline. V dropped 6 bases and J dropped 2; count of bases not matched to a gene: 2. The CDR3 is made up of 13 amino acids. For this clone: Its antigen is still unknown.

The assay was immunoSEQ multiplex PCR, and TCRdb's table has in-frame clones only and misses some. The sample yields 200,000 to 250,000 clones, less than 90% seen once. This receptor was taken from a woman under 30 in good health and CMV-seronegative. V is TRBV2 and J is TRBJ2-7, with 9 nucleotides matching TRBD1. The sequencing sample was made of PBMCs. CDR3 DNA sequence: TGTGCCAGCAGAGGGACAGGGACCTACGAGCAGTACTTC. This gives the protein CASRGTGTYEQYF.